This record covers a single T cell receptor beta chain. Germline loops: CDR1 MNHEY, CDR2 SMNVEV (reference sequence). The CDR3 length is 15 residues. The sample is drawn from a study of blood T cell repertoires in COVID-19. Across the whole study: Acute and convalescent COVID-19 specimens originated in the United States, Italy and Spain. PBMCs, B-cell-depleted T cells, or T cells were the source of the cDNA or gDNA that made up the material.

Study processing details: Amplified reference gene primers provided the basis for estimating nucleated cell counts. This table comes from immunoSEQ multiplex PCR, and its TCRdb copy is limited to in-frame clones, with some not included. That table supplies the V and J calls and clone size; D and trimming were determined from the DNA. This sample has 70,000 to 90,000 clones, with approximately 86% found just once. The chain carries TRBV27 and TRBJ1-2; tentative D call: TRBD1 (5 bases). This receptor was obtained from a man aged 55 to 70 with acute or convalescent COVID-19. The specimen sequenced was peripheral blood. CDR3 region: CGTRRRQSPNYGYTF. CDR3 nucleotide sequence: TGTGGAACCAGACGGCGACAGTCCCCGAACTATGGCTACACCTTC.